The present TCR beta chain was sequenced within a study of shared clonotypes between healthy human individuals. Data came from immunoSEQ multiplex PCR; TCRdb stores just in-frame clones and leaves some out. The data hold under 150,000 clones, with under 70% observed a single time. Trimming pared 5 bases from V and 0 bases from J, leaving 12 bases between. This CDR3 is built from 14 residues. Germline lookup yields CDR1 SGHRS and CDR2 YFSETQ. Combination of CD45RO+ cells with CCR7-negative CD45RA+ TemRA cells was used for CD8 memory. Sequencing input: memory CD8+ T cells sorted from blood. Documented subset: CD45RO+ cells pooled with CCR7-negative TemRA cells. This clonotype originated in a woman in her twenties or thirties in good health. The chain links TRBV5-1 to TRBJ2-7; D not resolved. The CDR3 DNA follows: TGCGCCAGCAGTGCCCCCCCCAGCTCCTACGAGCAGTACTTC. Translating it yields CASSAPPSSYEQYF.